Following are 15 T cell receptor beta chains from one sample sequenced in a study of shared clonotypes between healthy human individuals. Generated by immunoSEQ multiplex PCR, the TCRdb table keeps only in-frame clones and is missing some. The table shows some 530,000 clones, with around 85% occurring only once. The sample comprised PBMCs. The receptors shown here come from a woman in her thirties or forties in good health. Some clones in this sample may be carry-over from other donors' samples.

The V and J genes are TRBV5-1 and TRBJ1-1; 9 bases fit TRBD1. With 4 bases clipped from V and 8 bases from J, the junction kept 6 bases outside the gene matches. CDR3 size: 13 residues. The germline V gene encodes CDR1 SGHRS and CDR2 YFSETQ. Here the CDR3 reads CASSADRGTEAFF. The CDR3 bases are TGCGCCAGCAGCGCGGACAGGGGAACGGAAGCTTTCTTT.

This chain uses TRBV28 with TRBJ1-5, with D maybe TRBD1 (5 bases). Trimming removed 7 bases from V and 2 bases from J, with 18 bases in between. The CDR3 has 16 residues. CDR1 and CDR2 from the germline V gene are MDHEN and SYDVKM. The CDR3 loop is CASNPWGRGGNQPQHF. As DNA, the CDR3 is TGTGCCAGCAATCCATGGGGTCGGGGGGGCAATCAGCCCCAGCATTTT.

The chain couples TRBV10-3 to TRBJ2-1; TRBD1 matches at 8 bases. CDR3 length: 12 amino acids. Germline lookup yields CDR1 ENHRY and CDR2 SYGVKD. Unmatched junction bases numbered 7, after V lost 6 bases and J lost 12 bases. The CDR3 sequence: CAISPQGVWQFF. The CDR3 nucleotides are TGTGCCATCAGCCCACAGGGGGTCTGGCAGTTCTTC.

In regard to this clone: The sample has other DNA sequences that encode this CDR3 too. The chain recombines TRBV7-2 with TRBJ1-1; D uncertain. Trimming cost V 1 base and J 1 base, with 4 bases left between them. CDR3 length: 13 amino acids. CDR1 is SGHTA, CDR2 FQGNSA, per germline. CDR3 protein: CASSLEGNTEAFF. In DNA, the CDR3 is TGTGCCAGCAGCTTAGAGGGGAACACTGAAGCTTTCTTT.

About this clone: This likely came from a read error, as a far larger clone is one base away. Other DNA sequences of this sample code for an identical CDR3. CDR3 bases: TGCAGCGTTGGGGGGCTTCACAATGAACAGTTCTTC. Protein product: CSVGGLHNEQFF. The J gene is TRBJ2-1, the V gene TRBV29-1; a possible D gene is TRBD1 (6 bases). This CDR3 spans 12 amino acids. CDR1 SQVTM and CDR2 ANQGSEA come from the germline V gene.

This chain links TRBV27 with TRBJ2-1; 10 bases are a match to TRBD2. The CDR3 totals 16 residues. V lost 5 bases to trimming and J lost 4 bases; unmatched junction nucleotides: 8. Germline CDR1 is MNHEY and CDR2 is SMNVEV (reference sequence). The CDR3 loop is CASSTATSGTYNEQFF. In DNA, the CDR3 is TGTGCCAGCAGTACCGCAACTAGCGGGACATACAATGAGCAGTTCTTC.

The chain combines TRBV2 with TRBJ1-2; D unresolved. CDR1 and CDR2 (germline): SNHLY, FYNNEI. V was trimmed by 6 bases and J by 4 bases, leaving 15 bases between them. The CDR3 contains 14 residues. This CDR3 is CASSFVHRLYGYTF. The CDR3 DNA reads TGTGCCAGCAGCTTCGTCCACCGTCTCTATGGCTACACCTTC.

The chain employs TRBV28 and TRBJ2-7, with TRBD1 matching over 8 bases. The J segment lost 2 bases and the V segment lost 6 bases, leaving 6 bases of the junction unmatched. This CDR3 has 14 amino acids. CDR1 and CDR2 (germline): MDHEN, SYDVKM. The chain's CDR3 is CASSRRTGTYEQYF. DNA for the CDR3: TGTGCCAGCAGCCGTAGGACAGGGACCTACGAGCAGTACTTC.

CDR3 residues: CSVDASGTGLYGYTF. In nucleotides, the CDR3 is TGCAGCGTTGACGCGTCCGGGACAGGCCTCTATGGCTACACCTTC. V and J are TRBV29-1 and TRBJ1-2, with 8 bases that match TRBD1. Germline V gene data show CDR1 as SQVTM and CDR2 as ANQGSEA. The CDR3 has 15 amino acids. V shed 3 bases and J 4 bases; nucleotides not matched to a gene: 10.

This clone occurred many times. The sample has other DNA sequences that encode this CDR3 too. The rearrangement links TRBV2 to TRBJ2-2, with D perhaps matching TRBD1 or TRBD2 (5 bases each). The germline V gene has CDR1 SNHLY and CDR2 FYNNEI. V shed 3 bases and J shed 5 bases, with 13 bases lying between them. This CDR3 has 15 residues. This CDR3 reads CASSERGPWTGELFF. CDR3 in DNA: TGTGCCAGCAGTGAGAGGGGCCCCTGGACCGGGGAGCTGTTTTTT. Full variable domain (rest looked up from reference TRBV2 and TRBJ2-2): EPEVTQTPSHQVTQMGQEVILRCVPISNHLYFYWYRQILGQKVEFLVSFYNNEISEKSEIFDDQFSVERPDGSNFTLKIRSTKLEDSAMYFCASSERGPWTGELFFGEGSRLTVL.

Note on this clone: With only one base between it and a far larger clone, this is likely a read error. Other DNA sequences in this specimen translate into the identical CDR3. The chain employs TRBV10-1 and TRBJ2-7; perhaps TRBD1 as D (6 bases). Germline assignment: CDR1 WNHNN and CDR2 SYGVQD (reference sequence). This CDR3 comprises 13 residues. The CDR3 region has the DNA TGCGCTAGCAGTGGACAGCCGTCCTACGAGCAGTACTTC. Translated, it gives CASSGQPSYEQYF.

V and J are TRBV5-4 and TRBJ2-1, with D maybe TRBD2 (6 bases). Trimming removed 3 bases from V and 6 bases from J, with 10 bases in between. From germline, CDR1 is SGHNT and CDR2 YYREEE (reference sequence). The CDR3 is 13 amino acids. The CDR3 nucleotides read TGTGCCAGCAGCTCCGGGACTGGCAATGAGCAGTTCTTC. It is translated as CASSSGTGNEQFF.

This rearrangement joins TRBV18 to TRBJ1-5, with 9 bases identical to TRBD1. The CDR3 covers 15 residues. The trim removed 3 bases at V and 3 bases at J, leaving 3 bases unmatched. CDR1 is KGHSH, CDR2 LQKENI, per germline. As DNA, the CDR3 is TGTGCCAGCTCACCGAGGACAGGGGCCAATCAGCCCCAGCATTTT. This codes for CASSPRTGANQPQHF.

Ten or more counts support this clone. This CDR3 is also generated by other DNA sequences in the sample. The chain has TRBV5-1 and TRBJ2-7; the D is unclear. The V end lost 5 bases, the J end lost 0 bases, and 15 bases lay between the germline ends. Germline lookup yields CDR1 SGHRS and CDR2 YFSETQ. CDR3 length: 15 residues. This CDR3 reads CASRVATSYSYEQYF. The CDR3 DNA reads as TGCGCCAGCAGGGTGGCAACCAGTTACTCCTACGAGCAGTACTTC.

This chain uses TRBV5-1 with TRBJ2-3; 13 nucleotides line up with TRBD2. Germline CDR1 is SGHRS and CDR2 is YFSETQ. The CDR3 is 16 amino acids. V lost 4 bases to trimming and J lost 3 bases; unmatched junction nucleotides: 5. The CDR3 is CASSPGTSGMTDTQYF. The CDR3 DNA follows: TGCGCCAGCAGCCCCGGGACTAGCGGGATGACAGATACGCAGTATTTT. The variable domain in full, with the rest retrieved from reference TRBV5-1 and TRBJ2-3, is KAGVTQTPRYLIKTRGQQVTLSCSPISGHRSVSWYQQTPGQGLQFLFEYFSETQRNKGNFPGRFSGRQFSNSRSEMNVSTLELGDSALYLCASSPGTSGMTDTQYFGPGTRLTVL.